The 17 T cell receptor beta chains below were found in one sample sequenced in a study of shared clonotypes between healthy human individuals. Clones were sequenced by immunoSEQ multiplex PCR, and TCRdb holds only the in-frame ones, with some missing. This repertoire shows 2 million to 2.5 million clones, more than 90% found once; its top ten account for roughly 0.13%. The material sequenced was naive CD4+ T cells sorted from blood. Subset defined: CD45RA+ positively selected. These receptors all stem from a man in his late teens or twenties in good health.

V and J are TRBV5-1 and TRBJ2-3, with 8 bases that match TRBD2. Looked up from germline, CDR1 is SGHRS and CDR2 is YFSETQ. The CDR3 runs 16 residues. V lost 4 bases, J lost 1 base, and 8 bases stayed unmatched. CDR3 amino acids: CASSVTSALGTDTQYF. For the CDR3, the DNA is TGCGCCAGCAGCGTGACTAGCGCACTAGGCACAGATACGCAGTATTTT.

This clone occurred once. The gene calls are TRBV2 and TRBJ2-2; D possibly corresponds to TRBD1 (6 bases). CDR3 size: 15 residues. Germline assignment: CDR1 SNHLY and CDR2 FYNNEI. V lost 5 bases and J 1 base, leaving 11 bases between the germline ends. The CDR3, as DNA: TGTGCCAGCAGTCCCGGGACAAAGAACACCGGGGAGCTGTTTTTT. It translates to CASSPGTKNTGELFF.

Details on this clone: Other nucleotide sequences in the sample specify the same CDR3. The CDR3 DNA sequence: TGTGCCATCAGTGGGGCAGGACGGGAGACCCAGTACTTC. Its translation is CAISGAGRETQYF. This rearrangement joins TRBV10-3 to TRBJ2-5; no definite D call. V gave up 4 bases and J gave up 5 bases, with 11 bases separating them. Germline V gene lookup returns CDR1 ENHRY and CDR2 SYGVKD. CDR3 length: 13 residues.

The chain employs TRBV9 and TRBJ2-4; a weak D match, TRBD1 (6 bases). CDR1 is SGDLS, CDR2 YYNGEE, per germline. V lost 3 bases, J lost 3 bases, and 19 bases lay in between. CDR3 size: 17 residues. As DNA, the CDR3 is TGTGCCAGCAGCGCCACCGGGACACCGGGATACAAAAACATTCAGTACTTC. The encoded protein is CASSATGTPGYKNIQYF.

The V call is TRBV19, the J call TRBJ1-1; a possible D gene is TRBD1 (6 bases). The CDR3 covers 13 residues. The germline V and J ends were trimmed by 6 bases and 2 bases, with 10 bases remaining between them. Germline loops: CDR1 LNHDA, CDR2 SQIVND (reference sequence). CDR3 bases: TGTGCCAGTAGCCGGGACACAAACACTGAAGCTTTCTTT. It codes for CASSRDTNTEAFF.

The rearrangement links TRBV2 to TRBJ1-4, with D uncertain. V was pared by 7 bases and J by 14 bases, with 14 bases between. Germline V gene data show CDR1 as SNHLY and CDR2 as FYNNEI. The length of the CDR3 is 11 residues. The CDR3: CASTEGGPLFF. The CDR3 DNA reads as TGTGCCAGCACTGAGGGAGGGCCTCTGTTTTTT.

This clone was seen just once. The chain links TRBV6-1 to TRBJ2-7, with D perhaps being TRBD1 or TRBD2 (6 bases each). The germline gives CDR1 MNHNS, CDR2 SASEGT. The CDR3 covers 14 residues. The germline V and J ends were trimmed by 4 bases and 7 bases, with 17 bases remaining between them. The CDR3 here is CASSGRDIAREQYF. The DNA for the CDR3 is TGTGCCAGCAGTGGGAGGGACATAGCAAGGGAGCAGTACTTC.

J is TRBJ2-5 and V is TRBV27; possibly TRBD2 for D (6 bases). V dropped 5 bases and J dropped 0 bases, with 19 bases sitting between them. Germline V gives CDR1 MNHEY, CDR2 SMNVEV (reference sequence). CDR3 length equals 17 residues. The DNA for the CDR3 is TGTGCCAGCAGTCCGGGGTTTGGTCGCGGGAACCAAGAGACCCAGTACTTC. Translated, it gives CASSPGFGRGNQETQYF.

The chain combines TRBV7-9 with TRBJ1-1, with D possibly TRBD1 on 6 matching bases. Germline V CDR1 and CDR2: SEHNR, FQNEAQ (reference sequence). V was trimmed by 5 bases and J by 3 bases, leaving 13 bases between them. CDR3 size: 14 residues. The CDR3: CASSVQGIDTEAFF. The CDR3 DNA follows: TGTGCCAGCAGCGTACAGGGTATAGACACTGAAGCTTTCTTT.

A remark on this clone: The same CDR3 also results from other DNA sequences found in this sample. V gene TRBV5-1 combines with J gene TRBJ2-5; 7 bases are a match to TRBD2. J lost 4 bases, V lost 0 bases, and 3 bases had no gene match. The germline gives CDR1 SGHRS, CDR2 YFSETQ. This CDR3 comprises 14 residues. The CDR3 region has the DNA TGCGCCAGCAGCTTGGGGACTAGGAGAGAGACCCAGTACTTC. Translating gives CASSLGTRRETQYF.

This clone was seen a single time. The genes are TRBV7-2 and TRBJ2-1, with D hard to call. The CDR3 runs to 14 residues. V was trimmed by 5 bases and J by 7 bases, leaving 15 bases between them. Per the germline V gene, CDR1 is SGHTA and CDR2 is FQGNSA. The CDR3 DNA reads as TGTGCCAGCAGCCCTCTCTATGTAGGGAATGAGCAGTTCTTC. It encodes CASSPLYVGNEQFF.

The chain has TRBV11-2 and TRBJ1-3; a weak D match, TRBD1 (5 bases). Germline-derived CDR1 and CDR2 are SGHAT and FQNNGV. Trimming cost V 1 base and J 4 bases, with 8 bases left between them. The CDR3 has 14 residues. The CDR3 DNA follows: TGTGCCAGCAGCTTAGGCCGGGGGGGAAACACCATATATTTT. Protein: CASSLGRGGNTIYF.

V and J are TRBV5-1 and TRBJ1-1; 9 bases fit TRBD1. The CDR3 runs 16 residues. V shed 3 bases, J shed 3 bases, and the junction held 9 bases outside the gene matches. Germline V lookup: CDR1 SGHRS, CDR2 YFSETQ. The CDR3 sequence: CASSYSDRGSYTEAFF. The DNA of the CDR3 is TGCGCCAGCAGCTACTCGGACAGGGGAAGCTACACTGAAGCTTTCTTT. Full variable domain (rest looked up from reference TRBV5-1 and TRBJ1-1): KAGVTQTPRYLIKTRGQQVTLSCSPISGHRSVSWYQQTPGQGLQFLFEYFSETQRNKGNFPGRFSGRQFSNSRSEMNVSTLELGDSALYLCASSYSDRGSYTEAFFGQGTRLTVV.

The V gene is TRBV10-3, the J gene TRBJ2-3; D is perhaps TRBD1 (6 bases). Trimming left V 7 bases short and J 0 bases short, with 14 bases between. Per germline, CDR1 ENHRY and CDR2 SYGVKD. CDR3 length equals 15 residues. CDR3 bases: TGTGCCATCACCAGAGGACAGTCTAGCACAGATACGCAGTATTTT. Translating gives CAITRGQSSTDTQYF.

On this clone: The sample contains more than one DNA sequence encoding this CDR3. CDR3 nucleotides: TGTGCCAGCACCCGAGGCGGGGGGACAGATACGCAGTATTTT. It yields the protein CASTRGGGTDTQYF. The J gene is TRBJ2-3, the V gene TRBV6-5, with TRBD2 identical over 8 bases. V dropped 7 bases and J dropped 3; count of bases not matched to a gene: 6. Germline CDR1 MNHEY, CDR2 SVGAGI. There are 14 residues in the CDR3.

The chain uses TRBV6-5 and TRBJ1-6, with unresolved D. The CDR3 totals 14 residues. Germline-derived CDR1 and CDR2 are MNHEY and SVGAGI. Trimming shortened V by 4 bases and J by 3 bases, and 7 bases separated the two germline ends. The CDR3 sequence is CASSSALYNSPLHF. The CDR3 nucleotides are TGTGCCAGCAGTTCGGCCCTCTATAATTCACCCCTCCACTTT.

The chain uses TRBV2 and TRBJ2-7; the D is unclear. The CDR3 is made up of 13 amino acids. Germline loops: CDR1 SNHLY, CDR2 FYNNEI. V lost 8 bases to trimming and J lost 6 bases, with 17 bases between them. The CDR3 spells CASHLDPAFEQYF. The CDR3, as DNA: TGTGCCAGCCACTTGGACCCCGCTTTCGAGCAGTACTTC.